In its sample, the clone carrying this T cell receptor (beta chain) was seen many times. The TCR beta CDR3 regions underwent amplification from RNA transcripts. The first-round RT-PCR employed HTBI primers together with the Qiagen OneStep RT-PCR kit. A multiplex PCR was then performed as the second round. TCRdb called the multiplex PCR reads again in MiXCR, with one record for every CDR3 protein. The repertoire has 660,000 or so distinct CDR3 sequences, under 50% of them found once; the top ten carry 3% to 3.5%. This sample was taken from a study of Graves' ophthalmopathy and Graves' hyperthyroidism. Orbital computed tomography and thyroid ultrasound, along with TRAb, serum thyroxine and clinical symptoms, underpinned diagnosis. The CDR3 is 13 residues long. Germline V lookup: CDR1 MNHNY, CDR2 SVGAGI (reference sequence). The V gene lost 5 bases and the J gene lost 2 bases, with 9 bases spanning the gap.

The chain carries TRBV6-6 and TRBJ2-5, with D unresolved. This receptor was identified in an adult man with Graves' ophthalmopathy. Sequencing was performed on peripheral blood. The CDR3 sequence is CASSRVPQETQYF. The CDR3 DNA reads as TGTGCCAGCAGTCGGGTCCCGCAAGAGACCCAGTACTTC.